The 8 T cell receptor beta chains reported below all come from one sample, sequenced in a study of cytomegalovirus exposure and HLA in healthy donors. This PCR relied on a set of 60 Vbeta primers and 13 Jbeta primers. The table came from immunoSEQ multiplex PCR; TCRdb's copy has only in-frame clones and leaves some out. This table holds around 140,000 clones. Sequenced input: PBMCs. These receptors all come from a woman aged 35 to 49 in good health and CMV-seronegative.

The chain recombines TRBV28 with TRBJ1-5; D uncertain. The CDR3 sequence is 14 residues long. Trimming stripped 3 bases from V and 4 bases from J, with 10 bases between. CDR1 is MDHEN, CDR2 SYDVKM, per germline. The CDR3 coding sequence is TGTGCCAGCAGTTTTAGTAACAGAAATCAGCCCCAGCATTTT. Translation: CASSFSNRNQPQHF.

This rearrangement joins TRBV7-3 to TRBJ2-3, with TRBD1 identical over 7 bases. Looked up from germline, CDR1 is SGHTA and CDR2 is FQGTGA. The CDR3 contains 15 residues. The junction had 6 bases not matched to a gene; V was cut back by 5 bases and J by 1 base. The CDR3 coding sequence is TGTGCCAGCAGCACTAGGGGGCAGGGCACAGATACGCAGTATTTT. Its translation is CASSTRGQGTDTQYF.

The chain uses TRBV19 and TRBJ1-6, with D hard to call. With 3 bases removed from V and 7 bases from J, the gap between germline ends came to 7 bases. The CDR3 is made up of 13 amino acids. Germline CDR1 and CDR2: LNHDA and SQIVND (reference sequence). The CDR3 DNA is TGTGCCAGTAGTATCGAGTTGAATTCACCCCTCCACTTT. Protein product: CASSIELNSPLHF.

CDR3 in amino acids: CASSPSGGPLYEQYF. The CDR3 DNA reads as TGTGCCAGCAGCCCCTCCGGGGGTCCTCTATACGAGCAGTACTTC. The rearrangement joins TRBV9 to TRBJ2-7; D is possibly TRBD2 (6 bases). The length of the CDR3 is 15 residues. Germline V gene sequence: CDR1 SGDLS, CDR2 YYNGEE. Trimming removed 4 bases from V and 4 bases from J, with 18 bases in between.

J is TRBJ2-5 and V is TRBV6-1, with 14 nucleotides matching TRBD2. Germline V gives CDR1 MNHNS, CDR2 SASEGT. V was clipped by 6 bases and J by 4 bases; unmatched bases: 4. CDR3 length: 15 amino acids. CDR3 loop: CASSLGTSGGETQYF. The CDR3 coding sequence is TGTGCCAGCAGCCTAGGGACTAGCGGGGGAGAGACCCAGTACTTC.

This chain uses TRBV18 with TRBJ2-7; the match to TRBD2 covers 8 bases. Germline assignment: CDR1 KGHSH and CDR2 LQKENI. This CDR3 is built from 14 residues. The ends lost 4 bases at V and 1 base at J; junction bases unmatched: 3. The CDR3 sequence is CASSLRGGSYEQYF. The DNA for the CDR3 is TGTGCCAGCTCACTTCGGGGGGGTTCCTACGAGCAGTACTTC.

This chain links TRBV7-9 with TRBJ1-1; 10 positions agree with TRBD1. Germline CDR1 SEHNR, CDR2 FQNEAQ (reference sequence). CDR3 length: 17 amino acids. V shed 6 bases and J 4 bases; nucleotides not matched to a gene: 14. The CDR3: CASSSSGTGARGTEAFF. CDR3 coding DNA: TGTGCCAGCAGTTCATCCGGGACAGGGGCACGGGGCACTGAAGCTTTCTTT.

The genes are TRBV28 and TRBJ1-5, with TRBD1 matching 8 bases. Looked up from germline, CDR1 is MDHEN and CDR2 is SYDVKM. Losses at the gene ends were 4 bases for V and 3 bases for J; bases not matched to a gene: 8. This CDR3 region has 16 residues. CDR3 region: CASSWTGTPYNQPQHF. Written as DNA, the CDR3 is TGTGCCAGCAGTTGGACAGGGACCCCCTACAATCAGCCCCAGCATTTT.